This TCR beta chain was obtained from a study of control samples from healthy donors and cancer patients. Measured with immunoSEQ multiplex PCR; TCRdb has only the in-frame clones, and not every one. The table has some 170,000 clones, about 95% seen once. This CDR3 is 13 amino acids long. CDR1 is MDHEN and CDR2 is SYDVKM in the germline V gene. Trimming removed 10 bases from V and 5 bases from J, with 17 bases in between. The sequenced sample was PBMCs. The chain is built from TRBV28 and TRBJ1-2; possible D gene TRBD1, 5 bases. The clonotype was recovered from a man aged 55 to 70 with colorectal cancer. CDR3 DNA: TGTGCCACCGCCACCGGGACGGCTTATGGCTACACCTTC. Residues: CATATGTAYGYTF.